Listed below are T cell receptor beta chains from one sample, sequenced in a study of post-analysis software for immune sequencing data. MiXCR, applied by TCRdb to the PCR reads, yields one record per CDR3 protein. The sample yields about 800,000 distinct CDR3 sequences, roughly 27% seen once. Specimen: blood. The receptors come from a girl aged 5-17 years with multiple sclerosis. Each CDR3 is given with its conserved first and last residue. D genes are given only for firm matches. Only part of the rows carry a size: once, few, many, or a class if the clone is expanded.

d_call,clone_size,j_call,v_call,cdr3_nt,cdr3_aa
-,few,TRBJ1-4,TRBV12-3/TRBV12-4,TGTGCCAGCAGTCCCCCCGAAGGACCCCTGCGGGAACTGTTTTTT,CASSPPEGPLRELFF
-,many,TRBJ1-5,TRBV20-1,TGCAGTGCCCAGTCGCTGGAGGACGGCAATCAGCCCCAGCATTTT,CSAQSLEDGNQPQHF
TRBD1,few,TRBJ1-5,TRBV18,TGTGCCAGCTCACTGGACAGGGGATGGAATCAGCCCCAGCATTTT,CASSLDRGWNQPQHF
-,-,TRBJ2-1,TRBV5-5,TGTGCCAGCAGCGAGGCTCTGGGGGCGATCGAGCAGTTCTTC,CASSEALGAIEQFF
-,-,TRBJ2-1,TRBV20-1,TGCAGTGCTCCCATTTTCAGTGCCAATGAGCAGTTCTTC,CSAPIFSANEQFF
-,once,TRBJ2-6,TRBV5-1,TGCGCCAGCAGCCAGGCGGGAACGGGGGCCAACGTCCTGACTTTC,CASSQAGTGANVLTF
TRBD2,-,TRBJ2-5,TRBV11-3,TGCGCCAGCAGCGAACAGATAGCGGGGGGGCGGAATGAGCAGTACTTC,CASSEQIAGGRNEQYF
TRBD1,-,TRBJ2-5,TRBV5-1,TGCGCCAGCAGCTTGGAGGGGGCAATCCAAGAGACCCAGTACTTC,CASSLEGAIQETQYF
TRBD1,-,TRBJ1-1,TRBV20-1,TGCAGTGCGCCTGGACAGGGGGTGCCTGAAGCTTTCTTT,CSAPGQGVPEAFF
TRBD2,many,TRBJ2-1,TRBV4-3,TGCGCCAGCAGCCTCGGGGTACTTGCGGGAGGACGCGATGAGCAGTTCTTC,CASSLGVLAGGRDEQFF
-,few,TRBJ2-5,TRBV29-1,TGCAGCGACTCAAACCAGTTGGCCCAGTACTTC,CSDSNQLAQYF
-,-,TRBJ2-3,TRBV27,TGTGCTGGGGGCGGAGGCACAGATACGCAGTATTTT,CAGGGGTDTQYF
TRBD2,-,TRBJ2-7,TRBV15,TGTGCCACCAGCAGAGGACTAGCGAGATCCTACGAGCAGTACTTC,CATSRGLARSYEQYF
-,few,TRBJ2-5,TRBV4-1,TGCGCCAGCAGCCAAGAACGGGCAGACCAAGAGACCCAGTACTTC,CASSQERADQETQYF
TRBD1,-,TRBJ2-1,TRBV7-2,TGTGCCAGCAGCCGAACGGTCGGGACAGTCGGTAATGAGCAGTTCTTC,CASSRTVGTVGNEQFF
-,few,TRBJ1-6,TRBV6-5,TGTGCCAGCAGTTACAGACGCAGGCAATTTTCACCCCCCCACTTT,CASSYRRRQFSPPHF
-,-,TRBJ2-1,TRBV6-4,TGTGCCAGCAAAGGGGACGGGCTTTTCAATGAGCAGTTCTTC,CASKGDGLFNEQFF
-,-,TRBJ2-7,TRBV18,TGTGCCAGCTCCCAAGGGGCCCCTACAGGGTCCTACGAGCAGTACTTC,CASSQGAPTGSYEQYF
-,many,TRBJ1-2,TRBV28,TGTGCCAGCTTAGACCGGAGACAGGATTTGTTAGCTGGCTACACCTTC,CASLDRRQDLLAGYTF
TRBD2,-,TRBJ2-1,TRBV4-1,TGCGCCAGCAGCCTAACCGGGACTAGCGCTGACAATGAGCAGTTCTTC,CASSLTGTSADNEQFF
-,-,TRBJ1-2,TRBV11-2,TGTGCCAGCAGCTCCCGGAACAGAGGACACTATGGCTACACCTTC,CASSSRNRGHYGYTF
-,-,TRBJ2-3,TRBV28,TGTGCCAGCAGTTCGGTGAGGGAGACGGATACGCAGTATTTT,CASSSVRETDTQYF
TRBD1,-,TRBJ2-1,TRBV20-1,TGCAGTGCTAGAGATCCCGGGACAGGGCCCTCCCGAGAGCAGTTCTTC,CSARDPGTGPSREQFF
-,-,TRBJ1-1,TRBV5-1,TGCGCCAGCAGCGCAGGACAAATGGGGGGCACTGAAGCTTTCTTT,CASSAGQMGGTEAFF
TRBD2,few,TRBJ2-1,TRBV7-2,TGTGCCAGCAGCTTGGGACTAGCGGTACTTGAGCAGTTCTTC,CASSLGLAVLEQFF
-,-,TRBJ2-5,TRBV28,TGTGCCAGCATTAAGGGGGAGACCCAGTACTTC,CASIKGETQYF
TRBD1,-,TRBJ2-4,TRBV20-1,TGCAGTGTTTACCTTACAGGGGTACAGTACTTC,CSVYLTGVQYF